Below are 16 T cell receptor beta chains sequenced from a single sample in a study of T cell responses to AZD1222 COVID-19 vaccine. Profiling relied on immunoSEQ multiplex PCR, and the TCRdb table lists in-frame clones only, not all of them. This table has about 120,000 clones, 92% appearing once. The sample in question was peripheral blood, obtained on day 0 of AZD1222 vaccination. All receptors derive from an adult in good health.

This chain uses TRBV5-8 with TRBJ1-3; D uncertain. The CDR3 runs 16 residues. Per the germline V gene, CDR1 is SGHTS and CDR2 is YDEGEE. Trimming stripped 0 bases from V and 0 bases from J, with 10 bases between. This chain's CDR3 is CASSLVVTLSGNTIYF. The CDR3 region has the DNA TGTGCCAGCAGCTTGGTGGTCACCCTCTCTGGAAACACCATATATTTT.

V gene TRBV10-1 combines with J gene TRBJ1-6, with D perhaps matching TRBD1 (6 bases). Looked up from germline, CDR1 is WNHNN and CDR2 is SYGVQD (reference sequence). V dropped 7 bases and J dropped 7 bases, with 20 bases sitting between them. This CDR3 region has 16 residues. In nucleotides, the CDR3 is TGCGCCAGCATTGTCGATCGGGGGCAGACGAATTCACCCCTCCACTTT. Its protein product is CASIVDRGQTNSPLHF.

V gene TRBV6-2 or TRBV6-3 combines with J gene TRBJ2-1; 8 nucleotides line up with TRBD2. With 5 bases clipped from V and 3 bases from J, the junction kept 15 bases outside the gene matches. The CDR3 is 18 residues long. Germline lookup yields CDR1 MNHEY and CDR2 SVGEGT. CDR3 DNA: TGTGCCAGCAGTCCCTCTGCCTCCGGGGGGGCCTTCTACAATGAGCAGTTCTTC. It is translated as CASSPSASGGAFYNEQFF.

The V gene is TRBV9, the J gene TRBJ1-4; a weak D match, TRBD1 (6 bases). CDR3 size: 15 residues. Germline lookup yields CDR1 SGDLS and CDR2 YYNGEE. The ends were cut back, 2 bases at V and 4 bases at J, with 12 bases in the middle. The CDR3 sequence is CASSVRTGLNEKLFF. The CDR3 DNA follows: TGTGCCAGCAGCGTTCGAACAGGGCTTAATGAAAAACTGTTTTTT.

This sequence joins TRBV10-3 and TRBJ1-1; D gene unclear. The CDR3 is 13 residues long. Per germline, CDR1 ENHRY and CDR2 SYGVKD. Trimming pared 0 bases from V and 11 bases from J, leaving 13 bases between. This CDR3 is CAISESGGFAAFF. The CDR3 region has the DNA TGTGCCATCAGTGAGTCAGGAGGGTTCGCGGCTTTCTTT.

The CDR3 region is CASSFAGELFF. CDR3 bases: TGTGCCAGCAGTTTTGCCGGGGAGCTGTTTTTT. This rearrangement joins TRBV28 to TRBJ2-2; D not certain. Between the trimmed V and J ends, which lost 3 bases and 6 bases, there was a span of 2 bases. Germline CDR1 reads MDHEN; CDR2 reads SYDVKM. The CDR3 spans 11 residues.

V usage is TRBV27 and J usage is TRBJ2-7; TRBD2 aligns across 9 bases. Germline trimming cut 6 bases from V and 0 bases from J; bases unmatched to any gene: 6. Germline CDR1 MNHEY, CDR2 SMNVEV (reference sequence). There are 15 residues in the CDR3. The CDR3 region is CASRPAGGISYEQYF. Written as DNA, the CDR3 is TGTGCCAGCAGACCAGCGGGAGGTATCTCCTACGAGCAGTACTTC.

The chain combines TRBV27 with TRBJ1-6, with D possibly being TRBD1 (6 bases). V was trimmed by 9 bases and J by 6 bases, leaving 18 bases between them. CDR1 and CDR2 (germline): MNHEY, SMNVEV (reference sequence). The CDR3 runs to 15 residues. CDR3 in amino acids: CASWPRGAGNSPLHF. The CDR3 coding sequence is TGTGCCAGTTGGCCGAGGGGGGCAGGTAATTCACCCCTCCACTTT.

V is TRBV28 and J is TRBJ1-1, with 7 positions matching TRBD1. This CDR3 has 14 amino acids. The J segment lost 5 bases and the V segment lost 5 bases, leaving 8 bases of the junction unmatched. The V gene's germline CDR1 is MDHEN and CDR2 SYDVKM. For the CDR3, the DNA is TGTGCCAGCAGTCCCCGGACAGGCGGGACTGAAGCTTTCTTT. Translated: CASSPRTGGTEAFF.

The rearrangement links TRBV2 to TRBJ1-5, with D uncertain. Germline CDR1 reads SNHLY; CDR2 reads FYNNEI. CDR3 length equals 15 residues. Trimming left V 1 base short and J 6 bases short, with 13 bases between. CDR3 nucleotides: TGTGCCAGCAGTGAAGTAATGAGGGTGACTCAGCCCCAGCATTTT. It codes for CASSEVMRVTQPQHF.

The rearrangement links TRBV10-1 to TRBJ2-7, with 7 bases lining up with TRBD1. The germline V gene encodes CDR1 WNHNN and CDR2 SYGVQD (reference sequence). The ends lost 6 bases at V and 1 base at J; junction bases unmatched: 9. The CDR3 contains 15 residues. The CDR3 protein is CASRDRELRSYEQYF. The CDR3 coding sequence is TGCGCCAGCAGAGACAGGGAGCTAAGGTCCTACGAGCAGTACTTC.

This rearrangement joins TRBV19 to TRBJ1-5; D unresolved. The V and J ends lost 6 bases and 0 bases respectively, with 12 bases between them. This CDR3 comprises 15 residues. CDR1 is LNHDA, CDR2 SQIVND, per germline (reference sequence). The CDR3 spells CASSRLPDSNQPQHF. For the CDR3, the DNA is TGTGCCAGTAGCCGACTTCCCGATAGCAATCAGCCCCAGCATTTT.

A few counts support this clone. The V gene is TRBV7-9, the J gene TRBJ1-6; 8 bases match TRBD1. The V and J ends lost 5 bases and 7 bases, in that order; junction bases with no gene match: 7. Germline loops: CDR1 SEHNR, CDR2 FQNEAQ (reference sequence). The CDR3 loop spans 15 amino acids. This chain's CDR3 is CASSPRDRSNSPLHF. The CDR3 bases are TGTGCCAGCAGCCCCCGGGACAGGAGCAATTCACCCCTCCACTTT. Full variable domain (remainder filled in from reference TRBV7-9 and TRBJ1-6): DTGVSQNPRHKITKRGQNVTFRCDPISEHNRLYWYRQTLGQGPEFLTYFQNEAQLEKSRLLSDRFSAERPKGSFSTLEIQRTEQGDSAMYLCASSPRDRSNSPLHFGNGTRLTVT.

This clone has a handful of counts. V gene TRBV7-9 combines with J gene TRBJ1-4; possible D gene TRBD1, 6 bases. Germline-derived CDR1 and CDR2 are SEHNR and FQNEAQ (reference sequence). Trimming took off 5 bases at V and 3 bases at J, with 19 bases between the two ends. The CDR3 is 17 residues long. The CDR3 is CASSEGKTGTPNEKLFF. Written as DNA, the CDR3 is TGTGCCAGCAGCGAAGGAAAAACCGGGACACCTAATGAAAAACTGTTTTTT.

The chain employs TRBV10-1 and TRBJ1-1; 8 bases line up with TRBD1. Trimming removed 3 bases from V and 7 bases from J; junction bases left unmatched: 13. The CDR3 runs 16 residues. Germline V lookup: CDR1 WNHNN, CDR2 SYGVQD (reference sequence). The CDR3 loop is CASSDPGQGIGGEAFF. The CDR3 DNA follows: TGCGCCAGCAGTGATCCCGGACAGGGAATTGGGGGTGAAGCTTTCTTT.

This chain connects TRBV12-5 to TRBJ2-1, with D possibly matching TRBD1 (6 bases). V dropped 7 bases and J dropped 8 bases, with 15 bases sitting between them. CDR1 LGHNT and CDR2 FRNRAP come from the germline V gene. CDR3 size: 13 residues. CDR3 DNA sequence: TGTGCTAGTGCGGGAACAGGGATCGATGAGCAGTTCTTC. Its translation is CASAGTGIDEQFF.